The clone carrying this T cell receptor beta chain was observed a few times. Its antigen is not identified. V gave up 0 bases and J gave up 5 bases, with 13 bases separating them. The CDR3 covers 15 residues. Germline V gene sequence: CDR1 MGHRA, CDR2 YSYEKL. This entry belongs to a study of blood T cells in healthy people across ages. Points from the study as a whole: Older individuals had lower TCR beta diversity per million T cells (the decline was roughly linear).

The use of a sample-barcoded 5' primer and a J-beta primer mix characterized a second PCR of 7 to 11 cycles. TCRdb passed the 5' RACE reads through MiXCR, listing each CDR3 protein once. The sample contains about a million distinct CDR3 sequences, less than 45% of which appear only once. Sequenced input: blood. This TCR was recovered from a man aged 18-30 years in good health. The chain is built from TRBV4-1 and TRBJ2-5; D is ambiguous. The CDR3 is CASSQDPESQETQYF. The CDR3 bases are TGCGCCAGCAGCCAAGATCCTGAGTCCCAGGAGACCCAGTACTTC.